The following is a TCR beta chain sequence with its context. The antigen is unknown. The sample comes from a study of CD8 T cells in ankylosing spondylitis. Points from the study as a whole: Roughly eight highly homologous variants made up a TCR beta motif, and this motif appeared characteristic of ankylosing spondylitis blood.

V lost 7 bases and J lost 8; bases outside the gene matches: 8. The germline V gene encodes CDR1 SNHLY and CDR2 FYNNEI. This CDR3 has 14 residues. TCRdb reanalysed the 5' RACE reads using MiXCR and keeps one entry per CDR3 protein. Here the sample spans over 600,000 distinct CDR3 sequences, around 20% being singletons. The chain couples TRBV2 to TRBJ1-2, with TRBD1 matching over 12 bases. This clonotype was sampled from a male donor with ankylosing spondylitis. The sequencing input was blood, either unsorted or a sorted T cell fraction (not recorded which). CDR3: CASKSGQGAEGYTF. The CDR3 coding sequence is TGTGCCAGCAAGTCGGGACAGGGGGCCGAGGGCTACACCTTC.